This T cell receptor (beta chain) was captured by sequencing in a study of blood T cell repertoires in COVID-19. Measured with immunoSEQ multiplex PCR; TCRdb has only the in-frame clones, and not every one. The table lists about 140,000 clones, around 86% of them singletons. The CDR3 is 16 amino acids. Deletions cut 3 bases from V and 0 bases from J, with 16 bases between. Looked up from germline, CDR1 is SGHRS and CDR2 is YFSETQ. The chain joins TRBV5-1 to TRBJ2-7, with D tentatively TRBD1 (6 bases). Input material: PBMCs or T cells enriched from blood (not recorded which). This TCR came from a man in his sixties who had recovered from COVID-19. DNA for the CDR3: TGCGCCAGCAGCTATGACAGGCCAGGGTCCTCCTACGAGCAGTACTTC. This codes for CASSYDRPGSSYEQYF. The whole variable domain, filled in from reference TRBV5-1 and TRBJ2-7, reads KAGVTQTPRYLIKTRGQQVTLSCSPISGHRSVSWYQQTPGQGLQFLFEYFSETQRNKGNFPGRFSGRQFSNSRSEMNVSTLELGDSALYLCASSYDRPGSSYEQYFGPGTRLTVT.